This record covers a single T cell receptor beta chain. Its cognate antigen is unknown. This sample stems from a study of OX40 agonist ivuxolimab in advanced cancers. General study results and limits: Antigens targeted by the expanded peripheral T cells were not determined.

The CDR3 covers 10 residues. Trimming pared 6 bases from V and 3 bases from J, leaving 5 bases between. Germline V gene sequence: CDR1 DFQATT, CDR2 SNEGSKA (reference sequence). Profiled with immunoSEQ multiplex PCR; TCRdb holds only in-frame clones, not every one. The sample includes fewer than 55,000 clones, around 84% of them seen just once. The origin of this receptor is an adult with an advanced solid tumor such as melanoma, head and neck, liver or kidney cancer. The sample here was CD4+ or CD8+ T cells sorted from blood, taken in a trial of the OX40 agonist ivuxolimab. This sequence joins TRBV20-1 and TRBJ1-1; no definite D call. CDR3 bases: TGCAGTGCCAGACACACTGAAGCTTTCTTT. This sequence encodes CSARHTEAFF.